This TCR beta chain is drawn from a study of T cell repertoires in cytomegalovirus infection. Study context: Matching HLA type, along with CMV infection, was indicated by public TCR beta signatures.

V was trimmed by 7 bases and J by 1 base, leaving 8 bases between them. CDR3 size: 13 residues. The germline CDR1 and CDR2 sequences are LNHDA and SQIVND (reference sequence). A single record per CDR3 protein comes from TCRdb applying MiXCR to the reads. This table has approximately 500,000 distinct CDR3 sequences, 16% appearing once. In its sample, this clonotype was seen many times. The target antigen is unknown. Study-level points and caveats: The study identified carriers of CMV plus the relevant HLA from cumulative public TCR beta family frequency.

The specimen was CD8+ T cells from PBMCs. This receptor was taken from a human donor in good health (CMV status not recorded). Some clones in this sample may be carry-over from other donors' samples. This sequence joins TRBV19 and TRBJ1-5; D unresolved. Written as DNA, the CDR3 is TGTGCCAGTAAGCAAAGGAGCAATCAGCCCCAGCATTTT. It yields the protein CASKQRSNQPQHF.